The clone carrying this T cell receptor beta chain was picked up many times. TCRdb re-called clones from the PCR reads using MiXCR. Found here are about 15,000 clones, about 21% of them singletons; the top ten hold 13%. The source of the sample is a study of metastatic and nonmetastatic thyroid tumors. All patients were untreated before thyroid surgery. V gave up 1 base and J gave up 15 bases; unmatched junction bases: 15. The germline V gene has CDR1 SGHTA and CDR2 FQGTGA. The CDR3 length is 16 residues. The rearrangement links TRBV7-3 to TRBJ2-1, with 10 positions matching TRBD2. The sequenced sample was blood. The TCR sequence derives from a female donor with papillary thyroid cancer or a benign thyroid nodule (not recorded which). Some clones in this sample may be carry-over from other donors' samples. The CDR3 bases are TGTGCCAGCAGCTTAATGAGGTTGGGTAGCGGGAGGACCCTGTTCTTC. This codes for CASSLMRLGSGRTLFF.